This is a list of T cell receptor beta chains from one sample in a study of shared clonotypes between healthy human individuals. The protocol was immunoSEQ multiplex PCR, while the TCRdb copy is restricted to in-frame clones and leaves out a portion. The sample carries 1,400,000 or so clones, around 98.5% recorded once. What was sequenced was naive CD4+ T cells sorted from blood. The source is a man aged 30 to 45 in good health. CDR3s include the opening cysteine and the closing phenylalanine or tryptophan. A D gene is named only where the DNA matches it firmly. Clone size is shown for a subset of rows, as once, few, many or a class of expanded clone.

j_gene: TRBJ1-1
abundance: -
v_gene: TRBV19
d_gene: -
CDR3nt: TGTGCCAGTAGTATAGTGGGGGGTATCGACACTGAAGCTTTCTTT
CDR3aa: CASSIVGGIDTEAFF

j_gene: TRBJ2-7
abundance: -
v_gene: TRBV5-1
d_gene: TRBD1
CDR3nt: TGCGCCAGCAGCTTAACAGGGGGGCACGAGCAGTACTTC
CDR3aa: CASSLTGGHEQYF

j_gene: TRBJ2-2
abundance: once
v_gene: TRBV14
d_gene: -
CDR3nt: TGTGCCAGCAGCCGCCTAGACTCCACCGGGGAGCTGTTTTTT
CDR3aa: CASSRLDSTGELFF

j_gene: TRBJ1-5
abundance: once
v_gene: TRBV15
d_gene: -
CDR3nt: TGTGCCACCAGCTTCGGGTATAGCAATCAGCCCCAGCATTTT
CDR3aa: CATSFGYSNQPQHF

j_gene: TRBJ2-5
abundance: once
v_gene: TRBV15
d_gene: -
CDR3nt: TGTGCCACCAGCAGAGGGGTCGTTGAGACCCAGTACTTC
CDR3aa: CATSRGVVETQYF

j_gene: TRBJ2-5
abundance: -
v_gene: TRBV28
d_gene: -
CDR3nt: TGTGCCAGCAGTACACTCCAAGAGGCCCAGTACTTC
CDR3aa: CASSTLQEAQYF

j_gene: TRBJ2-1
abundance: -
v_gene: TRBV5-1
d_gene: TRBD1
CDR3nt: TGCGCCAGCACCCATCGACAGGGGAGGGAGCAGTTCTTC
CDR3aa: CASTHRQGREQFF

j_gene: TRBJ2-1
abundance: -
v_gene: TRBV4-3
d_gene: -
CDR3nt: TGCGCCAGCAGCAAAGACTTGCGGGCCTACAATGAGCAGTTCTTC
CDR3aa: CASSKDLRAYNEQFF

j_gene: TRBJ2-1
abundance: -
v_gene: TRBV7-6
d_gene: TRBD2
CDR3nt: TGTGCCAGCAGCCCCGAATGGCAGGGGGTAGAGTCTAGCGGGAAGTACAATGAGCAGTTCTTC
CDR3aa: CASSPEWQGVESSGKYNEQFF

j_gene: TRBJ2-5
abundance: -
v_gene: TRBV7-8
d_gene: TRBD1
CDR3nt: TGTGCCAGCAGATTACAGGGGGCTGGGGAGACCCAGTACTTC
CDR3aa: CASRLQGAGETQYF

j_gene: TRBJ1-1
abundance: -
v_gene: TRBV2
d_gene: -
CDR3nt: TGTGCCAGCGCGGGTGGGGGGAACGCTTTCTTT
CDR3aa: CASAGGGNAFF